One and the same sample provided the 5 T cell receptor beta chains below, sequenced in a study of T-cell reconstitution after alpha-beta-depleted transplantation in children. TCRbeta library preparation incorporated unique molecular identifiers. TCRdb passed the PCR reads through MiXCR, listing each CDR3 protein once. The sample records 700,000 to 950,000 distinct CDR3 sequences, about 15% being singletons. This specimen was PBMCs, mostly from graft donor cells, taken 360 days after TCRalphabeta/CD19-depleted stem cell transplant. The receptors stem from a male patient aged 10 to 17 who had a stem cell transplant for acute lymphoblastic leukemia, so the T cells may come from the graft donor.

In this sample, this clonotype turned up a few times. This rearrangement joins TRBV6-1 to TRBJ1-5; TRBD1 is a possible D gene (5 bases). This CDR3 region has 15 residues. V was pared by 6 bases and J by 4 bases, with 16 bases between. CDR1 is MNHNS, CDR2 SASEGT, per germline. This CDR3 reads CASSLLTGGNQPQHF. The CDR3 coding sequence is TGTGCCAGCAGCCTTCTAACAGGCGGGAATCAGCCCCAGCATTTT.

The genes are TRBV2 and TRBJ2-2; 10 bases align to TRBD1. The CDR3 runs 15 residues. V gave up 7 bases and J gave up 4 bases; unmatched junction bases: 6. Germline V gene sequence: CDR1 SNHLY, CDR2 FYNNEI. CDR3 nucleotide sequence: TGTGCCAGCAACGGACAGGGGGGCGGCACCGGGGAGCTGTTTTTT. This sequence encodes CASNGQGGGTGELFF. Complete variable domain (other parts from reference TRBV2 and TRBJ2-2): EPEVTQTPSHQVTQMGQEVILRCVPISNHLYFYWYRQILGQKVEFLVSFYNNEISEKSEIFDDQFSVERPDGSNFTLKIRSTKLEDSAMYFCASNGQGGGTGELFFGEGSRLTVL.

This chain links TRBV6-5 with TRBJ1-6, with a possible D match to TRBD1 (5 bases). V was clipped by 0 bases and J by 6 bases, with 9 bases between them. This CDR3 comprises 15 residues. Germline V gene sequence: CDR1 MNHEY, CDR2 SVGAGI. The CDR3 sequence: CASSYSTVGNSPLHF. DNA of the CDR3: TGTGCCAGCAGTTACTCGACAGTGGGTAATTCACCCCTCCACTTT.

The rearrangement uses TRBV20-1 and TRBJ2-2, with TRBD1 matching 7 bases. The CDR3 is 14 amino acids. Germline-derived CDR1 and CDR2 are DFQATT and SNEGSKA (reference sequence). The junction had 5 bases not matched to a gene; V was cut back by 5 bases and J by 2 bases. Here the CDR3 DNA reads TGCAGTGCTCAGGACAGGCGCAACACCGGGGAGCTGTTTTTT. This gives the protein CSAQDRRNTGELFF.

The sample holds a few counts of this clonotype. This chain connects TRBV15 to TRBJ2-1; 11 nucleotides align to TRBD2. The V segment lost 4 bases and the J segment 7 bases; nucleotides outside the gene matches: 9. The CDR3 length is 16 residues. Germline lookup yields CDR1 LNHNV and CDR2 YYDKDF (reference sequence). CDR3 in amino acids: CATSKKLAGARNEQFF. The DNA for the CDR3 is TGTGCCACCAGCAAAAAACTAGCGGGAGCTAGGAATGAGCAGTTCTTC.